This T cell receptor (beta chain) is from a study of OX40 agonist ivuxolimab in advanced cancers. The study in broad terms: Ivuxolimab, which targeted the costimulatory receptor OX40 (CD134), was an agonistic, fully human IgG2 monoclonal antibody. Intravenous ivuxolimab was administered to patients every 2 weeks at six dose levels: 0.01, 0.1, 0.3, 1.5, 3 and 10 mg/kg. Of the roughly 52 dose-escalation patients, hepatocellular carcinoma was present in about 19, melanoma in approximately 15, renal cell carcinoma in 9 and head and neck cancer in 9. In the dose-escalation cohort, 70% to 85% of patients were male, and the mean age was approximately 60 years with a range of roughly 23 to 79. Prior anti-PD-1, anti-PD-L1 or anti-CTLA-4 therapy was permitted, and checkpoint inhibitors had been received by 30% to 40% of dose-escalation patients. Partial responses occurred in three dose-escalation patients: two with cutaneous melanoma and one with hepatocellular carcinoma. Peripheral TCRbeta sequencing was intended to test whether TCR sequence diversity was altered and clonal T-cell expansion was caused by ivuxolimab. The paper describes the monotherapy dose-escalation part (N ≈ 52 patients) of the phase I trial of ivuxolimab. Broad study findings and their caveats: Low levels of normalized T-cell clonal expansion were also seen in some patients who did not respond. Clonal expansion of both CD4+ and CD8+ blood T cells was observed from baseline to week 6 at doses 0.1 to 3.0 mg/kg. In partial responders in the 0.1-3.0 mg/kg groups, normalized peripheral clonal expansion was found to be among the lowest, especially among CD8+ T cells. Antigen specificity was not determined for the clonally expanded peripheral T cells. After ivuxolimab, expanded clones were on average more numerous among CD8+ T cells than among CD4+ T cells.

For sequencing of the TCRbeta CDR3 region, genomic DNA was extracted from the sorted cells. The immunoSEQ Assay was used for sequencing of TCRbeta CDR3 regions. Held by TCRdb, this immuneACCESS table contains in-frame sequences only and omits some clones. Under half of the omission traces to an unresolved V gene where checked; the cause of the rest is unknown. Recorded for this sample are some 87,000 clones; 90% of them occurred a single time. Around 1.5% of the sample is taken by the ten largest. The trial excluded patients who had a history of autoimmune disease or were on systemic immunosuppression. Peripheral blood for TCR sequencing was drawn from every dose cohort at baseline, at cycle 4 day 1 and at cycle 7 day 1. The samples were taken from a phase I, first-in-human, multicenter, open-label dose-escalation trial of ivuxolimab. Adults with locally advanced or metastatic head and neck squamous cell, hepatocellular, melanoma or renal cell carcinoma were enrolled in the trial. Before TCR sequencing, CD4+ and CD8+ T cells were separately sorted from peripheral blood.

Comment on this clone: Its binding antigen is unknown. Base qualities were left out, and no much larger clone turns up one base away.

The CDR3 runs 16 residues from the cysteine to the phenylalanine. Of all the DNA, just the CDR3 is kept, 48 bases in frame from base 1. CDR1 and CDR2 are read off the germline V gene as LGHNA and YSLEER. V sheds 0 bases and J sheds 3 bases, leaving 15 bases between their ends. The sequencing used CD4+ or CD8+ T cells sorted from blood, collected in a trial of the OX40 agonist ivuxolimab. This clonotype was sampled from an adult with an advanced solid tumor such as melanoma, head and neck, liver or kidney cancer. The V and J segments used are TRBV4-3 and TRBJ2-7; the D gene lacks a confident call. The DNA sequence reads TGCGCCAGCAGCCAAGATCTCCGCGCAGATAGCTACGAGCAGTACTTC. It translates to CASSQDLRADSYEQYF.